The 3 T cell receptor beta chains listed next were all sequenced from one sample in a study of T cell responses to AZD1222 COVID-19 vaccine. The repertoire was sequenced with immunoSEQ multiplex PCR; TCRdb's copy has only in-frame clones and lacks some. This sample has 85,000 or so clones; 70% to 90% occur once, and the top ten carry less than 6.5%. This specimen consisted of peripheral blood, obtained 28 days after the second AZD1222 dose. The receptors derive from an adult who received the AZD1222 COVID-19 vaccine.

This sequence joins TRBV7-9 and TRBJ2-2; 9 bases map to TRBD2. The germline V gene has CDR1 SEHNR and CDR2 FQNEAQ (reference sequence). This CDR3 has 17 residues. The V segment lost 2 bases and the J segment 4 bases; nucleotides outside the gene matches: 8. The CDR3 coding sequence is TGTGCCAGCAGCTTACGTTTAGCGGGGGAAATCACCGGGGAGCTGTTTTTT. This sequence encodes CASSLRLAGEITGELFF.

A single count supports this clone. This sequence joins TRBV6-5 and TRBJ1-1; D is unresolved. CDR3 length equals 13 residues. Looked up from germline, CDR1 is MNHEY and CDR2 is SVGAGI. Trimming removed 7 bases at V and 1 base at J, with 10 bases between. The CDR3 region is CASTDPGNTEAFF. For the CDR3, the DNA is TGTGCCAGCACCGACCCAGGGAACACTGAAGCTTTCTTT.

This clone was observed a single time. The CDR3 DNA follows: TGCGCCAGCAGGTCCGTTAGCGGAGGGGTCGACGAGCAGTACTTC. It is translated as CASRSVSGGVDEQYF. The chain uses TRBV5-1 and TRBJ2-7; D may be TRBD2 (6 bases). The CDR3 totals 15 residues. CDR1 is SGHRS, CDR2 YFSETQ, per germline. Trimming shortened V by 5 bases and J by 5 bases, and 20 bases separated the two germline ends. Combining the CDR3 with reference TRBV5-1 and TRBJ2-7 gives the whole variable domain KAGVTQTPRYLIKTRGQQVTLSCSPISGHRSVSWYQQTPGQGLQFLFEYFSETQRNKGNFPGRFSGRQFSNSRSEMNVSTLELGDSALYLCASRSVSGGVDEQYFGPGTRLTVT.